This entry is about one TCR beta chain. There is no known antigen for this receptor. No much larger clonotype is one base removed from it; base qualities were not supplied. This record belongs to a study of blood T cell repertoires in COVID-19 (dated by TCRdb to the early 2020s). Regarding the research as a whole: The collaborator samples originated in the United States, Italy and Spain and spanned the acute and convalescent phases of COVID-19. The repertoires were released in a freely available public database meant as a resource for research on the immune response to SARS-CoV-2. Sample metadata almost always included a de-identified subject ID, COVID-19 status, age in years and sex. Where available, HLA class I and class II types were taken from metadata supplied by the sample provider and were not determined by assay-based typing. The samples were drawn from two sources: the first 160 participants of the ongoing ImmuneRACE study, and 1,000 to 1,500 subjects contributed by 6 global collaborators. The prospective study material was composed of cDNA or gDNA derived from T cells, B-cell-depleted T cells, or PBMCs. Deeply sampled blood TCRbeta repertoires from subjects exposed to, actively infected with, or recovered from COVID-19 were included in the dataset.

The CDR3 starts with the cysteine, ends with the phenylalanine, and has 15 residues. Kept here is only the CDR3 DNA, which spans 45 bases and is read in frame from base 1. The V end gives up 7 bases and the J end 6 bases, leaving 14 bases in the junction not matched to a gene. CDR1 WSHSY and CDR2 SAAADI were looked up in the germline V gene. Paper-wide results and their limitations: The amount of clinical and demographic metadata varied by source and participant and was provided uncurated.

Samples from volunteer blood donors who had recovered from COVID-19 were contributed by a second Seattle source. The collaborating institutions used their own protocols to collect whole blood in K2EDTA tubes. Collaborator samples were shipped for TCRbeta analysis as frozen whole blood, isolated PBMCs, or DNA extracted from either sample type. The immunoSEQ Assay, a bias-controlled multiplex PCR, was used to amplify TCRbeta CDR3 regions from genomic DNA. The authors' analysis ran thus. Within the assay, amplification of reference gene primers was used to estimate how many nucleated cells each sample contained. To quantify the absolute abundance of each unique TCRbeta CDR3 rearrangement, sequence reads were collapsed and filtered. For each sample, productive Simpson clonality was calculated by taking the square root of Simpson's diversity index across productive rearrangements. Not all clones reach the TCRdb copy of this immuneACCESS table, which keeps in-frame sequences only. Checked studies attribute under half of the gap to unresolved V genes and leave the rest unexplained. V and J calls and clone size are as listed in that table; D and trimming were resolved from the DNA. The sample table records 200,000 to 250,000 clones; roughly 84% of these occur just once. Approximately 2.2% of the sample goes to the ten largest clones.

The V and J segments used are TRBV10-2 and TRBJ2-7, with TRBD2 matching 8 junction bases. The sequence was obtained from a woman between 40 and 55 years old who had recovered from COVID-19. The sample comprised peripheral blood. The CDR3 is CASTGGGGSRVEQYF. The DNA is TGCGCCAGCACCGGGGGGGGTGGGAGTCGCGTCGAGCAGTACTTC.